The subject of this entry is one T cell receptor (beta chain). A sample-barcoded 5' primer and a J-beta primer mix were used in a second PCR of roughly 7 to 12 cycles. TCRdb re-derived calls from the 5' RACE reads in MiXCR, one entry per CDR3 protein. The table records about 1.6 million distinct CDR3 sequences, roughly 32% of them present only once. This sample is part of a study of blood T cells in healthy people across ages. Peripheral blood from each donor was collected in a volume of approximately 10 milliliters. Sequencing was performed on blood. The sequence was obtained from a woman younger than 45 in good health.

DNA for the CDR3: TGTGCCAGCAGCTCAGGGGAGCCAGATACGCAGTATTTT. This gives the protein CASSSGEPDTQYF. V and J are TRBV5-5 and TRBJ2-3; tentatively, D is TRBD1 (6 bases). The germline V gene has CDR1 SGHKS and CDR2 YYEKEE (reference sequence). There are 13 residues in the CDR3. With 3 bases removed from V and 4 bases from J, the gap between germline ends came to 9 bases.